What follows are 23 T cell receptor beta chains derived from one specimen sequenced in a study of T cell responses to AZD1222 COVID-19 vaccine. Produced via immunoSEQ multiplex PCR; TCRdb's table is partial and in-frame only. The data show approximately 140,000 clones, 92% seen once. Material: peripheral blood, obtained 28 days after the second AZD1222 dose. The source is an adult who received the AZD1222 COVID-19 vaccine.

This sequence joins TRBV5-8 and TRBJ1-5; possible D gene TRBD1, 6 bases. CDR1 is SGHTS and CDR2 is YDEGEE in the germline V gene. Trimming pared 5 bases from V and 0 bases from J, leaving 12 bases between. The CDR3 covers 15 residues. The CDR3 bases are TGTGCCAGCAGATCGGACAGTCATAGCAATCAGCCCCAGCATTTT. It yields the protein CASRSDSHSNQPQHF.

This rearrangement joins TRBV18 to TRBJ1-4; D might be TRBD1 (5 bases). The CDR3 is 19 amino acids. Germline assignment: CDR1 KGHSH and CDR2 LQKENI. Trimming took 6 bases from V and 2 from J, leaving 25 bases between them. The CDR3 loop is CASSQTLGTEDRTNEKLFF. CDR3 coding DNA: TGTGCCAGCTCTCAGACTCTCGGGACGGAGGATCGGACTAATGAAAAACTGTTTTTT.

In nucleotides, the CDR3 is TGTGCCAGCAGTTCCCCCCCAGGGTATAGGGATTCACCCCTCCACTTT. It encodes CASSSPPGYRDSPLHF. The chain couples TRBV6-5 to TRBJ1-6; D is possibly TRBD1 (5 bases). CDR1 MNHEY and CDR2 SVGAGI come from the germline V gene. The CDR3 is 16 amino acids. V lost 4 bases to trimming and J lost 8 bases, with 18 bases between them.

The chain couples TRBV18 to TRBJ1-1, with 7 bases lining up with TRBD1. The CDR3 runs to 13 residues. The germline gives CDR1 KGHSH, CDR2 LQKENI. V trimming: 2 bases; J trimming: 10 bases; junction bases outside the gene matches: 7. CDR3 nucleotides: TGTGCCAGCTCACCAGGGGCCCCAGGGGGAGCTTTCTTT. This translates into CASSPGAPGGAFF.

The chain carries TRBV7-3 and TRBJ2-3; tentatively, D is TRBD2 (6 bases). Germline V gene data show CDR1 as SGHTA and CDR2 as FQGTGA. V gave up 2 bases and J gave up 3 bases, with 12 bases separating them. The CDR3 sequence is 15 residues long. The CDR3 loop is CASSLQGGETDTQYF. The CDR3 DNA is TGTGCCAGCAGCTTACAAGGCGGGGAGACAGATACGCAGTATTTT.

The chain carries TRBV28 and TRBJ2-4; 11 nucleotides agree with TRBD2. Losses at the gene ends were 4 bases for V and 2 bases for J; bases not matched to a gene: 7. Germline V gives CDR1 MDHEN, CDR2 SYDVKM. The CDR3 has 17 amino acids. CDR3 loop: CASSSLAGDPTKNIQYF. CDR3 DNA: TGTGCCAGCAGTTCACTAGCGGGAGACCCTACCAAAAACATTCAGTACTTC.

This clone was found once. CDR3 bases: TGTGCCTCGTCACACCAATCGAACACTGAAGCTTTCTTT. It codes for CASSHQSNTEAFF. This chain links TRBV30 with TRBJ1-1, with D hard to call. Trimming took off 7 bases at V and 1 base at J, with 13 bases between the two ends. Germline CDR1 GTSNPN, CDR2 SVGIG (reference sequence). The CDR3 is made up of 13 amino acids. Complete variable domain (other parts from reference TRBV30 and TRBJ1-1): SQTIHQWPATLVQPVGSPLSLECTVEGTSNPNLYWYRQAAGRGLQLLFYSVGIGQISSEVPQNLSASRPQDRQFILSSKKLLLSDSGFYLCASSHQSNTEAFFGQGTRLTVV.

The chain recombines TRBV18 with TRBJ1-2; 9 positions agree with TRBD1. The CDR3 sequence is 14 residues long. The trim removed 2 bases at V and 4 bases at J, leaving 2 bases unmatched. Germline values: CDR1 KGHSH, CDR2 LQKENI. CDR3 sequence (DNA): TGTGCCAGCTCACCAGCGGGACAGGGCTATGGCTACACCTTC. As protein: CASSPAGQGYGYTF.

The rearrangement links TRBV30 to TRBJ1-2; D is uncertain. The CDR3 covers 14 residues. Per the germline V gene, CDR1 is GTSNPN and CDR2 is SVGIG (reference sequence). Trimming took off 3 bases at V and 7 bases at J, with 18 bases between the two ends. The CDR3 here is CAWRLARAATGYTF. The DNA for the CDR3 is TGTGCCTGGAGGCTAGCGAGGGCGGCTACTGGCTACACCTTC.

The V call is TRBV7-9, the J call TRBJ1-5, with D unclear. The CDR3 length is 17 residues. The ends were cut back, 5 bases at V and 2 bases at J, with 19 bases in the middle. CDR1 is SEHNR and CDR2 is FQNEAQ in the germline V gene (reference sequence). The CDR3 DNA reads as TGTGCCAGCAGCCCTAATACCGGGAATCCAGGCAATCAGCCCCAGCATTTT. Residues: CASSPNTGNPGNQPQHF.

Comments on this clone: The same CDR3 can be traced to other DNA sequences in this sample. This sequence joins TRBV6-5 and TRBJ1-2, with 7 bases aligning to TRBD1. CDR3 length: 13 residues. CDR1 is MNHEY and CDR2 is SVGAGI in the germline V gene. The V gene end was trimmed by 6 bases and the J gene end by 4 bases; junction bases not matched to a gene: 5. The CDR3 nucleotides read TGTGCCAGCAGCAGGGACAGCTCCTATGGCTACACCTTC. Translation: CASSRDSSYGYTF.

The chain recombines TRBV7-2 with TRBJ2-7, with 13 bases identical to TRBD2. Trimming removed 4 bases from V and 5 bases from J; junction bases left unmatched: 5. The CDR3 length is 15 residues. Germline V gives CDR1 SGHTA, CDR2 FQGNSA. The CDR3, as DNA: TGTGCCAGCAGCTCAATCGGGACTAGCGGGGACGAGCAGTACTTC. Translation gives CASSSIGTSGDEQYF.

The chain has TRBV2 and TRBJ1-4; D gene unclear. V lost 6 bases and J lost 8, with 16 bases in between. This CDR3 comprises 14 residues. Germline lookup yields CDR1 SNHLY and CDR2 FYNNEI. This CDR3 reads CASRWTSVEEKLFF. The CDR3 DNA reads TGTGCCAGCAGATGGACGTCCGTGGAGGAAAAACTGTTTTTT.

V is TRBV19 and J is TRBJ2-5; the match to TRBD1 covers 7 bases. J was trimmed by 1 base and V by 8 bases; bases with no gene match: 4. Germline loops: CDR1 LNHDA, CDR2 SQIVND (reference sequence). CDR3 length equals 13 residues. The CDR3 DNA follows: TGTGCCAGTGGGACAGACACCCAAGAGACCCAGTACTTC. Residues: CASGTDTQETQYF. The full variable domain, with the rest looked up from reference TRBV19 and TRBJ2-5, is DGGITQSPKYLFRKEGQNVTLSCEQNLNHDAMYWYRQDPGQGLRLIYYSQIVNDFQKGDIAEGYSVSREKKESFPLTVTSAQKNPTAFYLCASGTDTQETQYFGPGTRLLVL.

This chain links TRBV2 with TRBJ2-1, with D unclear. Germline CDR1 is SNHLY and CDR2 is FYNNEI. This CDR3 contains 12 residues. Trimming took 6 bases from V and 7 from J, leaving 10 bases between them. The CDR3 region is CASRPRINEQFF. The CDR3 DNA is TGTGCCAGCAGGCCGAGAATAAATGAGCAGTTCTTC.

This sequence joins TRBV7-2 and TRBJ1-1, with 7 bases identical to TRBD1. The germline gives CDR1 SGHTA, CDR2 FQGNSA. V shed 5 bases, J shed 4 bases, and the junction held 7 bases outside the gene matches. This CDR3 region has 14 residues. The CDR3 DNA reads TGTGCCAGCAGCAGGGGACAGTCCAGCACTGAAGCTTTCTTT. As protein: CASSRGQSSTEAFF.

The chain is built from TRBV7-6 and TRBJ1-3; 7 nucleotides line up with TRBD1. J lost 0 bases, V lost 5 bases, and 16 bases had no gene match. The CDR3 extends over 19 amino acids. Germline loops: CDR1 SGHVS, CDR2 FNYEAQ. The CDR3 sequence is CASSPLGGLFGLSGNTIYF. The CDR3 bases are TGTGCCAGCAGCCCACTAGGGGGCCTCTTTGGCCTCTCTGGAAACACCATATATTTT.

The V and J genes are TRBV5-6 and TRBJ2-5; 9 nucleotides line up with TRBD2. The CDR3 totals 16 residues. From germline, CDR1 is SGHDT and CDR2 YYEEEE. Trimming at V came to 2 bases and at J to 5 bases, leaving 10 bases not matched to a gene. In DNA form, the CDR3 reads TGTGCCAGCAGCTTCGTCGGCGGGGGGGCGTGGGAGACCCAGTACTTC. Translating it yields CASSFVGGGAWETQYF.

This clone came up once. The CDR3: CASSQDQGRTNEKLFF. The CDR3 DNA sequence: TGTGCCAGCAGCCAAGATCAAGGGCGGACTAATGAAAAACTGTTTTTT. V and J are TRBV14 and TRBJ1-4; the D is unclear. Trimming left V 0 bases short and J 2 bases short, with 10 bases between. The CDR3 is 16 residues long. Germline V gene lookup returns CDR1 SGHDN and CDR2 FVKESK.

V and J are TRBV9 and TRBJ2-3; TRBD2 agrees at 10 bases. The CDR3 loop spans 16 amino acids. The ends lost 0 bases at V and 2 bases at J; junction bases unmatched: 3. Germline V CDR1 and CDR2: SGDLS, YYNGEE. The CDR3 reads CASSVVSGGATDTQYF. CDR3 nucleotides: TGTGCCAGCAGCGTAGTGAGCGGGGGGGCCACAGATACGCAGTATTTT.

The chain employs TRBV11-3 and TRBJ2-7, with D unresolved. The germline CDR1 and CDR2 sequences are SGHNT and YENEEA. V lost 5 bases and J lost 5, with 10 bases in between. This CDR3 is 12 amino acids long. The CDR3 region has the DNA TGTGCCAGCAGCCGACTCCCCCACGAGCAGTACTTC. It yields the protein CASSRLPHEQYF.

The CDR3 protein is CASSFANTEAFF. The CDR3 DNA is TGTGCCAGCAGTTTTGCTAACACTGAAGCTTTCTTT. The chain is built from TRBV12-3 or TRBV12-4 and TRBJ1-1, with D unclear. V was shortened by 3 bases and J by 2 bases, with 4 bases between the two germline ends. The CDR3 covers 12 residues.

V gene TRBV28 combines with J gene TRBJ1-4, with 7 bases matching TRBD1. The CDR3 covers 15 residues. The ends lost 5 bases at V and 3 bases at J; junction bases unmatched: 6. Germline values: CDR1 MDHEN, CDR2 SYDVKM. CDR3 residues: CASSTAGGSNEKLFF. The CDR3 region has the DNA TGTGCCAGCAGTACAGCAGGGGGATCTAATGAAAAACTGTTTTTT.